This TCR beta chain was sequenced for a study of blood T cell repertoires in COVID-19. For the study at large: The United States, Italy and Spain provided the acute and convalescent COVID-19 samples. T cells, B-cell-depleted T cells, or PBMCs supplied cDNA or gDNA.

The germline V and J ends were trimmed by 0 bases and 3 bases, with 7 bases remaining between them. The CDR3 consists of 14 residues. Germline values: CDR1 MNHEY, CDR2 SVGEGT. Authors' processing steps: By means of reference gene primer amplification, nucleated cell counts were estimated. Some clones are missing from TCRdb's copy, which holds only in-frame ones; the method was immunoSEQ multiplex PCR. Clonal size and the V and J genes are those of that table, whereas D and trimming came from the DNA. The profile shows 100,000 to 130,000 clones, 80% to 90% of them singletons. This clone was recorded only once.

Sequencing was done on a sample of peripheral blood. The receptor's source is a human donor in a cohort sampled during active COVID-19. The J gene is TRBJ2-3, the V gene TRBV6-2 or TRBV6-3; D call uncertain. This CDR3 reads CASSYSIETDTQYF. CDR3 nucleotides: TGTGCCAGCAGTTACTCGATAGAAACAGATACGCAGTATTTT.